The rows below give T cell receptor beta chains drawn from one sample of a study of blood T cell repertoires in COVID-19. Assay used: immunoSEQ multiplex PCR; TCRdb lists only in-frame clones, some missing. There are about 280,000 clones in the sample; roughly four fifths occur only once, and roughly 5.3% lies in the top ten. The sequenced material came from PBMCs or T cells enriched from blood (not recorded which). The receptors stem from a man aged 35-49 years who had been exposed to COVID-19. The CDR3 runs from the conserved cysteine through the conserved F or W. A D gene is named only where the DNA matches it firmly. Expanded clones are given a class, and other clones once, few, many or no size at all.

V gene	D gene	J gene	clone size	CDR3 protein	CDR3 DNA
TRBV15	.	TRBJ1-4	.	CATSSGRADDEKLFF	TGTGCCACCAGCAGTGGGAGGGCGGACGATGAAAAACTGTTTTTT
TRBV5-6	.	TRBJ1-1	.	CASSLDGTTRGTEAFF	TGTGCCAGCAGCTTGGATGGGACAACGAGGGGAACTGAAGCTTTCTTT
TRBV10-3	TRBD1	TRBJ2-5	.	CAISIAGTGGQETQYF	TGTGCCATCAGCATTGCCGGGACAGGGGGTCAAGAGACCCAGTACTTC
TRBV6-5	.	TRBJ2-5	many	CASSFSDGETQYF	TGTGCCAGCAGCTTTAGCGACGGCGAGACCCAGTACTTC
TRBV5-1	.	TRBJ2-7	.	CASSLAPGENYEQYF	TGCGCCAGCAGCTTGGCTCCAGGGGAAAACTACGAGCAGTACTTC
TRBV19	.	TRBJ2-7	once	CASSTQDSSYEQYF	TGTGCCAGTTCCACACAGGATTCGAGCTACGAGCAGTACTTC
TRBV30	TRBD2	TRBJ2-3	.	CAWSAIAGRADTQYF	TGTGCCTGGAGTGCGATAGCGGGACGGGCAGATACGCAGTATTTT
TRBV10-2	.	TRBJ1-5	.	CASSEQGWNQPQHF	TGCGCCAGCAGTGAGCAGGGGTGGAATCAGCCCCAGCATTTT
TRBV6-6	.	TRBJ2-2	few	CASSPDRYTGELFF	TGTGCCAGCAGCCCCGACAGATACACCGGGGAGCTGTTTTTT
TRBV15	TRBD1	TRBJ2-7	.	CATSRGQFSSYEQYF	TGTGCCACCAGCAGGGGACAGTTTTCCTCATACGAGCAGTACTTC
TRBV9	TRBD1	TRBJ2-7	.	CATAPGATDREVQYF	TGTGCCACCGCGCCCGGGGCCACGGACAGGGAGGTGCAGTACTTC
TRBV7-9	.	TRBJ1-5	few	CASRRGGDQPQHF	TGTGCCAGCAGAAGGGGAGGAGATCAGCCCCAGCATTTT
TRBV19	.	TRBJ1-2	.	CATTTYYGYTF	TGTGCCACCACAACCTACTATGGCTACACCTTC
TRBV7-9	.	TRBJ1-1	few	CASRNILGLGTEAFF	TGTGCCAGCAGAAACATCTTGGGCTTGGGCACTGAAGCTTTCTTT
TRBV10-1	.	TRBJ2-7	.	CASSARESSYEQYF	TGCGCCAGCAGTGCAAGGGAGAGCTCCTACGAGCAGTACTTC
TRBV11-3	.	TRBJ2-1	.	CASSLGRLNEQFF	TGTGCCAGCAGCTTAGGCCGGTTAAATGAGCAGTTCTTC
TRBV19	TRBD1	TRBJ1-5	.	CASSIDRVVNQPQHF	TGTGCCAGTAGTATTGACAGGGTCGTCAATCAGCCCCAGCATTTT
TRBV30	.	TRBJ2-5	.	CAWGTAGSRETQYF	TGTGCCTGGGGAACGGCGGGAAGTCGGGAGACCCAGTACTTC
TRBV1	.	TRBJ2-7	once	CTSTSTSGPNYEQYF	TGCACCAGCACCTCGACTAGCGGACCCAACTACGAGCAGTACTTC
TRBV2	.	TRBJ2-3	.	CASSRLLTRDTQYF	TGTGCCAGCAGCCGACTTCTAACTCGGGATACGCAGTATTTT
TRBV3-1/TRBV3-2	.	TRBJ2-7	.	CASSQDRMGRPPYEQYF	TGTGCCAGCAGCCAAGATCGAATGGGCCGACCTCCCTACGAGCAGTACTTC
TRBV18	TRBD1	TRBJ2-7	.	CASSPERTGLNEQYF	TGTGCCAGCTCACCCGAACGGACAGGTTTGAACGAGCAGTACTTC
TRBV10-2	TRBD1	TRBJ1-2	.	CASSEPQNRQGIYGYTF	TGCGCCAGCAGTGAGCCCCAAAATCGACAGGGTATCTATGGCTACACCTTC
TRBV7-9	.	TRBJ2-7	.	CASSPSYEQYF	TGTGCCAGCAGCCCGTCCTACGAGCAGTACTTC
TRBV28	.	TRBJ2-7	.	CASSRSYEQYF	TGTGCCAGCAGTCGTTCCTACGAGCAGTACTTC
TRBV14	TRBD1	TRBJ1-2	.	CASSQDLTGASYGYTF	TGTGCCAGCAGCCAAGATTTGACAGGGGCGTCGTATGGCTACACCTTC
TRBV9	.	TRBJ2-1	.	CASGPVDEQFF	TGTGCCAGCGGCCCCGTGGATGAGCAGTTCTTC
TRBV3-1/TRBV3-2	.	TRBJ2-4	once	CASSEYLGGRGNIQYF	TGTGCCAGCAGCGAATACCTCGGGGGGCGGGGAAACATTCAGTACTTC
TRBV5-1	.	TRBJ2-1	once	CASSFSTSDYNEQFF	TGCGCCAGCAGCTTCTCGACTAGTGACTACAATGAGCAGTTCTTC
TRBV25-1	.	TRBJ1-2	.	CASSVNYGYTF	TGTGCCAGCAGTGTTAATTATGGCTACACCTTC